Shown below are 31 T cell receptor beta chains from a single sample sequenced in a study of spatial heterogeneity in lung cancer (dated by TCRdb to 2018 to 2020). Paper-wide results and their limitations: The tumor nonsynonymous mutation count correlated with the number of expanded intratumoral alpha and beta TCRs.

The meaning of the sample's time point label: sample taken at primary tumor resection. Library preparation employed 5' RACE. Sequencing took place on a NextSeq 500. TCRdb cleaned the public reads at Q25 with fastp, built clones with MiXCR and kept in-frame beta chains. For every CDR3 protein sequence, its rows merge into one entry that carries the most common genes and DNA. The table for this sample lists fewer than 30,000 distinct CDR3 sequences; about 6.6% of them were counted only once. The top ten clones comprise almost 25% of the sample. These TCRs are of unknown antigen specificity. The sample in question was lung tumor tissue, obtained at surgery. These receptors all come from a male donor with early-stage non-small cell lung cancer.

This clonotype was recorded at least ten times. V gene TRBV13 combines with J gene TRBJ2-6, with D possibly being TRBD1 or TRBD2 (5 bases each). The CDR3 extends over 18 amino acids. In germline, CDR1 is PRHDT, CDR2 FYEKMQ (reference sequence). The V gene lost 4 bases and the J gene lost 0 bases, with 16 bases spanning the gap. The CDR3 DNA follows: TGTGCCAGCAGCTCTGGGACCGAACTCAGCTCTGGGGCCAACGTCCTGACTTTC. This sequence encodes CASSSGTELSSGANVLTF.

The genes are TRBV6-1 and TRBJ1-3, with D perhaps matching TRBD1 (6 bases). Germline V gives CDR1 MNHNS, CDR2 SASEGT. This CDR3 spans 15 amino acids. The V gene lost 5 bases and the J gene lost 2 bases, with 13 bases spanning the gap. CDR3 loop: CASSFRTVTGNTIYF. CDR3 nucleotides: TGTGCCAGCAGTTTTAGGACAGTAACTGGAAACACCATATATTTT.

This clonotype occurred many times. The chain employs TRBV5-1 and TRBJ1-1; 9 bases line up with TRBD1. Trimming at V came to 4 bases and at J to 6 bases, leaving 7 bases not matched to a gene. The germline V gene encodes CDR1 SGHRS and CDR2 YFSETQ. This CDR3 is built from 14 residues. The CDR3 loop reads CASSRDREGAEAFF. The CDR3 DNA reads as TGCGCCAGCAGCCGGGACAGGGAAGGGGCTGAAGCTTTCTTT.

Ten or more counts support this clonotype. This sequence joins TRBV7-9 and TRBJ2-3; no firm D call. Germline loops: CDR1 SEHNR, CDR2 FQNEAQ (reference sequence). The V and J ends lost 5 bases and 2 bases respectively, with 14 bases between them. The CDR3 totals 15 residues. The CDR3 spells CASSPDGSDTDTQYF. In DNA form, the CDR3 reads TGTGCCAGCAGCCCGGACGGGTCGGACACAGATACGCAGTATTTT. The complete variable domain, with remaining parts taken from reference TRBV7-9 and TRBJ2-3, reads DTGVSQNPRHKITKRGQNVTFRCDPISEHNRLYWYRQTLGQGPEFLTYFQNEAQLEKSRLLSDRFSAERPKGSFSTLEIQRTEQGDSAMYLCASSPDGSDTDTQYFGPGTRLTVL.

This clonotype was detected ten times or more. Here the CDR3 DNA reads TGTGCCAGCAGCCAGGATGACGGAGGATACGAGCAGTACTTC. Translation: CASSQDDGGYEQYF. This sequence joins TRBV4-2 and TRBJ2-7; TRBD2 is a possible D gene (5 bases). Deletions cut 3 bases from V and 4 bases from J, with 13 bases between. The germline CDR1 and CDR2 sequences are LGHNA and YNFKEQ. The CDR3 is 14 amino acids.

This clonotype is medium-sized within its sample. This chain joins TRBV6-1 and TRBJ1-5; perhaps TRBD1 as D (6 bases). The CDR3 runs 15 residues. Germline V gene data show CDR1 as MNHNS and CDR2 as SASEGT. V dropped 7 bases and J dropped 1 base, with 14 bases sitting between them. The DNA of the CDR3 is TGTGCCAGCAAAGAATGGACAGCAAGCAATCAGCCCCAGCATTTT. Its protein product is CASKEWTASNQPQHF.

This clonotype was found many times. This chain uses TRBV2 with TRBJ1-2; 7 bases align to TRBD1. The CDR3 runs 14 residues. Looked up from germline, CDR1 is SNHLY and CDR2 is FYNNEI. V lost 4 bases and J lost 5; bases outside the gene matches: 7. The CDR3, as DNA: TGTGCCAGCAGTGCGCAAGGACAGGTGTATGGCTACACCTTC. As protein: CASSAQGQVYGYTF.

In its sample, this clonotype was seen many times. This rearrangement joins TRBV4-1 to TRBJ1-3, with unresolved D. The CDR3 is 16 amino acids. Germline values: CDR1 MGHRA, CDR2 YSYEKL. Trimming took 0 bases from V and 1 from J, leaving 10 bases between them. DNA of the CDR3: TGCGCCAGCAGCCAAGATCTGGGAACTTCTGGAAACACCATATATTTT. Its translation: CASSQDLGTSGNTIYF.

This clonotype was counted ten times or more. The CDR3 sequence is CSANPGVGLNTEAFF. The CDR3 DNA is TGCAGTGCTAATCCAGGGGTAGGGTTGAACACTGAAGCTTTCTTT. The V call is TRBV20-1, the J call TRBJ1-1, with D possibly being TRBD1 (6 bases). The CDR3 spans 15 residues. V was clipped by 4 bases and J by 0 bases, with 15 bases between them. Germline V lookup: CDR1 DFQATT, CDR2 SNEGSKA (reference sequence).

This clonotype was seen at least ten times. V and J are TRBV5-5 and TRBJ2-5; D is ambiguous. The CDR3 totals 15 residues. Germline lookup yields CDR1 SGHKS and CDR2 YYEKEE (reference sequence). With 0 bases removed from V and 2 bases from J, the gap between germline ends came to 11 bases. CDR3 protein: CASSLGQDVQETQYF. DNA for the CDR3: TGTGCCAGCAGCTTGGGTCAAGATGTTCAAGAGACCCAGTACTTC.

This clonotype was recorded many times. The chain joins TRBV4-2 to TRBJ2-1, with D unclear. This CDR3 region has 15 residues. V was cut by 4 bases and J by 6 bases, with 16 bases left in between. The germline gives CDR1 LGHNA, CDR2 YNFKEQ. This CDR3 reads CASSPRGIRFNEQFF. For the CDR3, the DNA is TGTGCCAGCAGCCCCAGAGGAATTAGATTCAATGAGCAGTTCTTC.

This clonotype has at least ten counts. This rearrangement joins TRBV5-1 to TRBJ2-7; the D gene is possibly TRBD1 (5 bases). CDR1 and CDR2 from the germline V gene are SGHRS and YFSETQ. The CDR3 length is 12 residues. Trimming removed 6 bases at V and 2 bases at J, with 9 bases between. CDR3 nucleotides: TGCGCCAGCACCGACAGTCCCTACGAGCAGTACTTC. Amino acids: CASTDSPYEQYF. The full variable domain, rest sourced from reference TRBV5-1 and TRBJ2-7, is KAGVTQTPRYLIKTRGQQVTLSCSPISGHRSVSWYQQTPGQGLQFLFEYFSETQRNKGNFPGRFSGRQFSNSRSEMNVSTLELGDSALYLCASTDSPYEQYFGPGTRLTVT.

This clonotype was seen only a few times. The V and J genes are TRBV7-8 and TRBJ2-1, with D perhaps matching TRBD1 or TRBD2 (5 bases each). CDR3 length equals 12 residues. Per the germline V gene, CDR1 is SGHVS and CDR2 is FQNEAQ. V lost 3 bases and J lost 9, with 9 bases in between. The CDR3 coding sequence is TGTGCCAGCAGCTTCAGGGACCCTGAGCAGTTCTTC. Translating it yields CASSFRDPEQFF.

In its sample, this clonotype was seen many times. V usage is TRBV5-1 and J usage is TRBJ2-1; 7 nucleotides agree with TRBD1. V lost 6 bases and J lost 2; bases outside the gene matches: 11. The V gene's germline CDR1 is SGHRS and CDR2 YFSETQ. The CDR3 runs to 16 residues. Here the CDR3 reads CASKDSGQSTYNEQFF. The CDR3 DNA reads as TGCGCCAGCAAAGACTCGGGACAGAGTACCTACAATGAGCAGTTCTTC.

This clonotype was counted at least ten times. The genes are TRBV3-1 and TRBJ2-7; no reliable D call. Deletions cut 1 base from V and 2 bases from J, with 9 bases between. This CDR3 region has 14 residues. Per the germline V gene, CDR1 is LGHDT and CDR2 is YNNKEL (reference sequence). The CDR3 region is CASSQAFSPYEQYF. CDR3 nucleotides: TGTGCCAGCAGCCAAGCTTTTTCTCCCTACGAGCAGTACTTC.

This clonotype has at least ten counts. The CDR3 bases are TGCGCCAGCAGCCAAGTCGGGGGCAGGGTTGGCACCGGGGAGCTGTTTTTT. It codes for CASSQVGGRVGTGELFF. The chain couples TRBV4-3 to TRBJ2-2; D possibly matches TRBD1 or TRBD2 (6 bases each). CDR3 length equals 17 residues. Germline values: CDR1 LGHNA, CDR2 YSLEER. V shed 1 base and J shed 4 bases, with 16 bases lying between them.

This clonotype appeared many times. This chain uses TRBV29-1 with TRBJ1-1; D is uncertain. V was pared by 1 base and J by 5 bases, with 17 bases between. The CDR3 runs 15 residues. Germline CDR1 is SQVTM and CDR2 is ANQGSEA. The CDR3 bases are TGCAGCGTTGAAGCCGGCTGGGGAATGGGGACTGAAGCTTTCTTT. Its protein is CSVEAGWGMGTEAFF.

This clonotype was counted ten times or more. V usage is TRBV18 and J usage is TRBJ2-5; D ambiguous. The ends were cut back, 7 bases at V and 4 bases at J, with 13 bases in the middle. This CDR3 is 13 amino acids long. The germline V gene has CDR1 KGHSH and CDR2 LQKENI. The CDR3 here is CASCSPARETQYF. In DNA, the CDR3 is TGTGCCAGCTGCTCTCCAGCGCGAGAGACCCAGTACTTC.

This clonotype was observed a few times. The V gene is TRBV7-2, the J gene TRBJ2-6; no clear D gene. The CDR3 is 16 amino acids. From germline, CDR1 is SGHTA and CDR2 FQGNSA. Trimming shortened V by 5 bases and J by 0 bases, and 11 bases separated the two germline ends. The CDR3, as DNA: TGTGCCAGCAGCCTTCAGACGGTCTCTGGGGCCAACGTCCTGACTTTC. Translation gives CASSLQTVSGANVLTF.

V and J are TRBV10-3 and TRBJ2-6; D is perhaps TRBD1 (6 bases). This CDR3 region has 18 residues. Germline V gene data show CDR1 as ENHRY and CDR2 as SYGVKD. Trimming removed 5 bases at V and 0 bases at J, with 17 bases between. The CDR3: CAISTITGIASGANVLTF. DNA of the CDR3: TGTGCCATCAGTACCATAACAGGGATTGCCTCTGGGGCCAACGTCCTGACTTTC.

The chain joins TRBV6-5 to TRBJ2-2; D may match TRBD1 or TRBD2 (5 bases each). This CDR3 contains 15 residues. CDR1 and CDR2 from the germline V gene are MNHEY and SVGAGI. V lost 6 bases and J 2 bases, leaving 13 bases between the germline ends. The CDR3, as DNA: TGTGCCAGCAGACTGTGGGGGATTAACACCGGGGAGCTGTTTTTT. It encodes CASRLWGINTGELFF.

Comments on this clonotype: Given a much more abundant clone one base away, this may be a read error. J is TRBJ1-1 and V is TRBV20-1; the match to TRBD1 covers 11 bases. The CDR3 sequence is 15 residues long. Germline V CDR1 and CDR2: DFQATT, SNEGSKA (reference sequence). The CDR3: CSATGQGATNIEAFF. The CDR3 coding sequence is TGCAGTGCCACTGGACAGGGGGCAACGAACATTGAAGCTTTCTTT.

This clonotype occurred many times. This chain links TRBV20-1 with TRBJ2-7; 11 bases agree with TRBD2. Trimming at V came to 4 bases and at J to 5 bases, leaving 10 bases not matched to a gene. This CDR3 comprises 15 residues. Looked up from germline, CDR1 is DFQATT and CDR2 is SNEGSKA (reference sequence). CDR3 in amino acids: CSATVLTSGNDEQYF. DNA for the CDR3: TGCAGTGCTACTGTTTTGACTAGCGGGAACGACGAGCAGTACTTC.

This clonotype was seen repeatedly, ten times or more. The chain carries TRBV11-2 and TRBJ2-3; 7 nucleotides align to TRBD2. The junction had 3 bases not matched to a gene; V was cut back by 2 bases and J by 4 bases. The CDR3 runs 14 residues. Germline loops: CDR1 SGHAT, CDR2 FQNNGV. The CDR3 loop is CASSLTSVADTQYF. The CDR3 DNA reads TGTGCCAGCAGCTTAACTAGCGTGGCAGATACGCAGTATTTT.

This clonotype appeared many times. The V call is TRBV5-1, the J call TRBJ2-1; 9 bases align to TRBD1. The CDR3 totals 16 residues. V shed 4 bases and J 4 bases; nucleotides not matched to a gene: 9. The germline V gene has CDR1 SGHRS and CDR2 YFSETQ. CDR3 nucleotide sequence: TGCGCCAGCAGCCTCATTCCGGGACAGGGTTACAATGAGCAGTTCTTC. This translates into CASSLIPGQGYNEQFF.

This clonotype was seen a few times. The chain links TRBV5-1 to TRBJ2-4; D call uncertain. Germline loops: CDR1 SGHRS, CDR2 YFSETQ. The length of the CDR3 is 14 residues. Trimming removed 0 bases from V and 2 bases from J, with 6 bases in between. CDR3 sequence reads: CASSLVDSKNIQYF. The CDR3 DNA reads TGCGCCAGCAGCTTGGTAGATTCCAAAAACATTCAGTACTTC.

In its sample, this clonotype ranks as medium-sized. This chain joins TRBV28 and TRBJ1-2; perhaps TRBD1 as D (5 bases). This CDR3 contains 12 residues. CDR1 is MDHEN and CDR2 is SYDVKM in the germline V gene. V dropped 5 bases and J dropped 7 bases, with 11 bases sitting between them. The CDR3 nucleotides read TGTGCCAGCAGTGGGACGAGGGGTGGCTACACCTTC. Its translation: CASSGTRGGYTF.

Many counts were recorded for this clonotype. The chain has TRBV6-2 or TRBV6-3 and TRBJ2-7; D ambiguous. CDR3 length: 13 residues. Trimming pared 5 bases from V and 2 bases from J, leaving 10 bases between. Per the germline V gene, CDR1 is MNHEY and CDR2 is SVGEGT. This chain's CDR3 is CASSPSTPYEQYF. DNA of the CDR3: TGTGCCAGCAGTCCTAGTACCCCCTACGAGCAGTACTTC.

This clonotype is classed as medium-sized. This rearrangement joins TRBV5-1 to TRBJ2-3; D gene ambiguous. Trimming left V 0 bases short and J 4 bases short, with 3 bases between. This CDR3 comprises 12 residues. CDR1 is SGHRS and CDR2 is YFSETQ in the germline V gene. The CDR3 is CASSLESDTQYF. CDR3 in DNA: TGCGCCAGCAGCTTGGAGTCAGATACGCAGTATTTT.

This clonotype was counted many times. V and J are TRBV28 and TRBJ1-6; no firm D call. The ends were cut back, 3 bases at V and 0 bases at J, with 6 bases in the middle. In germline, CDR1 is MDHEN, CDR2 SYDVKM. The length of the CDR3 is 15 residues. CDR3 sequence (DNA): TGTGCCAGCAGTTTTGGTGGCTCCTATAATTCACCCCTCCACTTT. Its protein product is CASSFGGSYNSPLHF.

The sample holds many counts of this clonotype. This CDR3 reads CASSHVGSEAYGYTF. The DNA for the CDR3 is TGCGCCAGCAGCCATGTTGGGTCGGAGGCTTATGGCTACACCTTC. This chain links TRBV4-1 with TRBJ1-2; D remains unclear. This CDR3 has 15 amino acids. The V end was cut by 3 bases, the J end by 5 bases, with 16 bases between. Germline V CDR1 and CDR2: MGHRA, YSYEKL.